This T cell receptor beta chain came from a study of T-cell memory formation after mild COVID-19. TCRdb fed the 5' RACE reads into MiXCR, producing one record per CDR3 protein. The data show roughly 380,000 distinct CDR3 sequences, with 25% to 30% seen just once and 13% held by the top ten. This CDR3 comprises 21 residues. The chain carries TRBV21-1 and TRBJ2-1. TRBV21-1 is a pseudogene segment. The origin of this receptor is an adult woman who had mild COVID-19 (a few samples of this study predate the infection). Cell type and time point are not known. The sequencing sample was made of PBMCs or a T cell subset sorted from them (not recorded which). In DNA, the CDR3 is TGTGCCAGCAGCAAAGCGATAAGGACGAACCATCGAAAAAGTGCCTACAATGAGCAGTTCTTC. Encoded protein: CASSKAIRTNHRKSAYNEQFF.